The 21 T cell receptor beta chains presented below share a single source sample, sequenced in a study of PD-L1 blockade in urothelial cancer. The data were produced by immunoSEQ multiplex PCR, yet TCRdb's version contains in-frame clones alone and is incomplete. The sample has 55,000 to 80,000 clones, roughly 79% seen once; the top ten hold roughly 3.2%. The time point is: pretreatment peripheral blood. The source was PBMCs, collected around atezolizumab (anti-PD-L1) treatment. The receptors come from a man aged 65 to 85 with urothelial cancer.

Regarding this clone: The junction does not match germline at one end; this may be a read error. The chain uses TRBV30 and TRBJ1-1; D might be TRBD1 (6 bases). The CDR3 runs to 14 residues. Germline V lookup: CDR1 GTSNPN, CDR2 SVGIG (reference sequence). CDR3 loop: CAWSVMWEGAEAFF. CDR3 sequence (DNA): TGTGCATGGAGTGTAATGTGGGAGGGGGCTGAAGCTTTCTTT.

In this sample, this clone is medium-sized. The V gene is TRBV5-6, the J gene TRBJ2-7, with 7 bases that match TRBD2. Germline lookup yields CDR1 SGHDT and CDR2 YYEEEE. CDR3 length: 14 residues. J gave up 3 bases and V 2 bases, and 5 bases lay outside the gene matches. Here the CDR3 DNA reads TGTGCCAGCAGCTTACCTAGCGGATACTACGAGCAGTACTTC. Translating gives CASSLPSGYYEQYF.

This chain joins TRBV28 and TRBJ2-7, with D maybe TRBD2 (6 bases). This CDR3 has 17 amino acids. V was shortened by 2 bases and J by 1 base, with 18 bases between the two germline ends. Per the germline V gene, CDR1 is MDHEN and CDR2 is SYDVKM. The CDR3 sequence: CASSLPGGASLSYEQYF. The DNA for the CDR3 is TGTGCCAGCAGTTTACCCGGAGGGGCCAGCCTTTCCTACGAGCAGTACTTC.

The chain combines TRBV2 with TRBJ1-1; a weak D match, TRBD1 (5 bases). The ends were cut back, 4 bases at V and 0 bases at J, with 9 bases in the middle. Per the germline V gene, CDR1 is SNHLY and CDR2 is FYNNEI. The CDR3 consists of 14 residues. CDR3 in amino acids: CASSGQSMNTEAFF. In DNA, the CDR3 is TGTGCCAGCAGTGGACAGTCCATGAACACTGAAGCTTTCTTT. The full variable domain, completed using reference TRBV2 and TRBJ1-1, is EPEVTQTPSHQVTQMGQEVILRCVPISNHLYFYWYRQILGQKVEFLVSFYNNEISEKSEIFDDQFSVERPDGSNFTLKIRSTKLEDSAMYFCASSGQSMNTEAFFGQGTRLTVV.

The chain recombines TRBV7-8 with TRBJ2-7; a possible D gene is TRBD1 (6 bases). V shed 5 bases and J shed 3 bases, with 14 bases lying between them. This CDR3 is built from 14 residues. Germline loops: CDR1 SGHVS, CDR2 FQNEAQ. CDR3 in DNA: TGTGCCAGCAGCCCCGCTGGACAGAACTACGAGCAGTACTTC. Its protein is CASSPAGQNYEQYF.

The chain has TRBV5-5 and TRBJ2-1; 8 nucleotides align to TRBD1. CDR1 and CDR2 from the germline V gene are SGHKS and YYEKEE (reference sequence). V was clipped by 0 bases and J by 7 bases; unmatched bases: 6. The CDR3 totals 15 residues. The CDR3 nucleotides read TGTGCCAGCAGCTTGGCACGGACAGGGCCGAATGAGCAGTTCTTC. It is translated as CASSLARTGPNEQFF. Full variable domain (remainder filled in from reference TRBV5-5 and TRBJ2-1): DAGVTQSPTHLIKTRGQQVTLRCSPISGHKSVSWYQQVLGQGPQFIFQYYEKEERGRGNFPDRFSARQFPNYSSELNVNALLLGDSALYLCASSLARTGPNEQFFGPGTRLTVL.

The chain joins TRBV18 to TRBJ2-7; 7 bases match TRBD1. V gave up 3 bases and J gave up 5 bases; unmatched junction bases: 7. Germline V gene sequence: CDR1 KGHSH, CDR2 LQKENI. The CDR3 is made up of 14 amino acids. The CDR3 bases are TGTGCCAGCTCACCGGTGACAGGGTCCCACGAGCAGTACTTC. It is translated as CASSPVTGSHEQYF.

DNA for the CDR3: TGCGCCAGCATAGACGGAGACACTGAAGCTTTCTTT. This sequence encodes CASIDGDTEAFF. The rearrangement links TRBV10-2 to TRBJ1-1; D is undetermined. There are 12 residues in the CDR3. CDR1 is WSHSY, CDR2 SAAADI, per germline. The V end was cut by 7 bases, the J end by 3 bases, with 9 bases between.

The V gene is TRBV15, the J gene TRBJ1-3; 8 bases line up with TRBD1. The V segment lost 6 bases and the J segment 2 bases; nucleotides outside the gene matches: 6. This CDR3 is built from 15 residues. Germline V gene lookup returns CDR1 LNHNV and CDR2 YYDKDF (reference sequence). The CDR3 bases are TGTGCCACCAGTGTAGGACAGGGCCCTGGAAACACCATATATTTT. Translating gives CATSVGQGPGNTIYF.

The V call is TRBV6-5, the J call TRBJ1-1, with TRBD1 matching over 12 bases. The germline V gene has CDR1 MNHEY and CDR2 SVGAGI. V trimming: 8 bases; J trimming: 8 bases; junction bases outside the gene matches: 9. The CDR3 extends over 14 amino acids. CDR3 DNA: TGTGCCAGCTCGGGACAGGGGGCCGCATGGGAAGCTTTCTTT. Translation: CASSGQGAAWEAFF.

The chain joins TRBV7-2 to TRBJ2-1; the D gene is possibly TRBD1 (5 bases). V dropped 0 bases and J dropped 10 bases, with 10 bases sitting between them. The CDR3 runs to 13 residues. In germline, CDR1 is SGHTA, CDR2 FQGNSA. CDR3: CASSLARGSEQFF. The CDR3 region has the DNA TGTGCCAGCAGCTTAGCAAGGGGTAGCGAGCAGTTCTTC.

The chain links TRBV2 to TRBJ1-4; 8 nucleotides match TRBD1. The V gene's germline CDR1 is SNHLY and CDR2 FYNNEI. V trimming: 6 bases; J trimming: 8 bases; junction bases outside the gene matches: 2. This CDR3 spans 12 amino acids. The CDR3 here is CASSRTGEKLFF. The CDR3 DNA sequence: TGTGCCAGCAGCAGGACAGGGGAAAAACTGTTTTTT.

This clone has more than one count but fewer than ten. V is TRBV11-3 and J is TRBJ2-3; 12 nucleotides align to TRBD1. The CDR3 contains 16 residues. Germline CDR1 and CDR2: SGHNT and YENEEA. V lost 5 bases, J lost 5 bases, and 8 bases stayed unmatched. The CDR3 nucleotides are TGTGCCAGCAGCGCATCCGGGACAGGGGGCTTAGATACGCAGTATTTT. Its translation is CASSASGTGGLDTQYF. Looking up the rest from reference TRBV11-3 and TRBJ2-3 gives the full variable domain: EAGVVQSPRYKIIEKKQPVAFWCNPISGHNTLYWYLQNLGQGPELLIRYENEEAVDDSQLPKDRFSAERLKGVDSTLKIQPAELGDSAVYLCASSASGTGGLDTQYFGPGTRLTVL.

This chain links TRBV7-6 with TRBJ2-1, with TRBD2 matching 7 bases. J gave up 1 base and V 2 bases, and 5 bases lay outside the gene matches. CDR1 is SGHVS and CDR2 is FNYEAQ in the germline V gene. This CDR3 is 16 amino acids long. CDR3 nucleotide sequence: TGTGCCAGCAGCTTATTGGGGGGGGGTTCCTACAATGAGCAGTTCTTC. Its translation is CASSLLGGGSYNEQFF.

As DNA, the CDR3 is TGTGCCAGCAGACGTCCCGGGACAGGGTCATATGGCTACACCTTC. This sequence encodes CASRRPGTGSYGYTF. This rearrangement joins TRBV6-5 to TRBJ1-2; 9 bases map to TRBD1. The V segment lost 6 bases and the J segment 5 bases; nucleotides outside the gene matches: 10. Germline lookup yields CDR1 MNHEY and CDR2 SVGAGI. This CDR3 has 15 residues.

In this sample, this clone turned up a few times. The V and J genes are TRBV19 and TRBJ2-7; the D is unclear. Germline lookup yields CDR1 LNHDA and CDR2 SQIVND (reference sequence). The CDR3 loop spans 15 amino acids. V was shortened by 5 bases and J by 6 bases, with 20 bases between the two germline ends. Here the CDR3 DNA reads TGTGCCAGTAGTCCTTTCACGACTTCCTACCGCGAGCAGTACTTC. This translates into CASSPFTTSYREQYF.

CDR3: CASRAVLRAGDTYEQYF. As DNA, the CDR3 is TGTGCCAGCAGGGCCGTTCTGAGAGCAGGGGACACCTACGAGCAGTACTTC. The chain uses TRBV28 and TRBJ2-7, with a tentative D call TRBD1 (6 bases). V dropped 6 bases and J dropped 2 bases, with 23 bases sitting between them. In germline, CDR1 is MDHEN, CDR2 SYDVKM. CDR3 size: 17 residues.

The chain couples TRBV18 to TRBJ2-5; D may be TRBD2 (6 bases). Trimming stripped 6 bases from V and 5 bases from J, with 16 bases between. Germline lookup yields CDR1 KGHSH and CDR2 LQKENI. This CDR3 is built from 14 residues. The CDR3 reads CASSTTPGAETQYF. DNA for the CDR3: TGTGCCAGCTCTACCACCCCGGGAGCGGAGACCCAGTACTTC.

This clone was seen just once. The genes are TRBV15 and TRBJ2-7; 8 bases fit TRBD2. Trimming cost V 5 bases and J 4 bases; bases outside gene matches: 13. Germline assignment: CDR1 LNHNV and CDR2 YYDKDF (reference sequence). The CDR3 is 16 amino acids. This CDR3 reads CATSGSGVAGSYEQYF. CDR3 coding DNA: TGTGCCACCAGCGGCTCAGGAGTAGCGGGATCTTACGAGCAGTACTTC.

This sequence joins TRBV6-5 and TRBJ2-6; tentatively, D is TRBD1 (6 bases). The CDR3 runs 16 residues. Trimming took off 1 base at V and 2 bases at J, with 9 bases between the two ends. The V gene's germline CDR1 is MNHEY and CDR2 SVGAGI. The CDR3 spells CASSYYYRAGANVLTF. In DNA form, the CDR3 reads TGTGCCAGCAGTTACTACTACAGGGCTGGGGCCAACGTCCTGACTTTC.

This chain links TRBV25-1 with TRBJ2-3; the match to TRBD1 covers 10 bases. The germline V gene has CDR1 MGHDK and CDR2 SYGVNS. Trimming removed 8 bases from V and 0 bases from J; junction bases left unmatched: 5. CDR3 length: 15 amino acids. As DNA, the CDR3 is TGTGCCAGCCGAAGACAGGGGGCAAGCACAGATACGCAGTATTTT. Translation: CASRRQGASTDTQYF.